Listed here are 15 T cell receptor beta chains from one sample, sequenced in a study of blood T cell repertoires in COVID-19. Assay used: immunoSEQ multiplex PCR; TCRdb lists only in-frame clones, some missing. The sample has about 210,000 clones, roughly nine tenths seen once. The material sequenced was peripheral blood. The receptors were gathered from a man aged 30 to 39 with acute or convalescent COVID-19.

This rearrangement joins TRBV6-1 to TRBJ2-4; tentative D call: TRBD2 (6 bases). CDR3 length: 13 residues. Trimming took off 10 bases at V and 5 bases at J, with 15 bases between the two ends. CDR1 MNHNS and CDR2 SASEGT come from the germline V gene. For the CDR3, the DNA is TGTGCCATCTCCGGAGGGGATGAAAACATTCAGTACTTC. Encoded protein: CAISGGDENIQYF.

This clone was recorded a few times. The chain combines TRBV7-9 with TRBJ2-7; 13 bases are shared with TRBD2. With 5 bases clipped from V and 3 bases from J, the junction kept 16 bases outside the gene matches. The CDR3 is 19 residues long. Per germline, CDR1 SEHNR and CDR2 FQNEAQ (reference sequence). The DNA of the CDR3 is TGTGCCAGCAGCCCACGGGCCGGGACTAGCGGGACCCCGGGCTACGAGCAGTACTTC. Translation: CASSPRAGTSGTPGYEQYF. Combining the CDR3 with reference TRBV7-9 and TRBJ2-7 gives the whole variable domain DTGVSQNPRHKITKRGQNVTFRCDPISEHNRLYWYRQTLGQGPEFLTYFQNEAQLEKSRLLSDRFSAERPKGSFSTLEIQRTEQGDSAMYLCASSPRAGTSGTPGYEQYFGPGTRLTVT.

This clone came up a few times. This chain links TRBV7-3 with TRBJ2-3; TRBD2 matches 14 bases. The germline gives CDR1 SGHTA, CDR2 FQGTGA. Unmatched junction bases numbered 4, after V lost 6 bases and J lost 5 bases. The CDR3 loop spans 15 amino acids. The CDR3 protein is CASRPTSGRVDTQYF. DNA for the CDR3: TGTGCCAGCAGGCCGACTAGCGGGAGGGTAGATACGCAGTATTTT.

This chain connects TRBV4-1 to TRBJ2-5; 10 nucleotides agree with TRBD2. The CDR3 contains 18 residues. V trimming: 1 base; J trimming: 5 bases; junction bases outside the gene matches: 13. CDR1 and CDR2 (germline): MGHRA, YSYEKL. The CDR3: CASSQGLLAGLGQETQYF. CDR3 DNA sequence: TGCGCCAGCAGCCAAGGGCTACTAGCGGGACTAGGCCAGGAGACCCAGTACTTC.

The CDR3 DNA is TGTGCCAGCAGCCAAGTCGACGGGAACCAAGAGACCCAGTACTTC. Translation: CASSQVDGNQETQYF. The chain is built from TRBV3-1 (or the pseudogene TRBV3-2) and TRBJ2-5; a weak D match, TRBD2 (5 bases). The V gene's germline CDR1 is LGHDT and CDR2 YNNKEL (reference sequence). The CDR3 runs to 15 residues. V gave up 1 base and J gave up 0 bases, with 9 bases separating them.

The chain combines TRBV29-1 with TRBJ1-1; D unclear. The V end was cut by 6 bases, the J end by 1 base, with 27 bases between. CDR3 size: 18 residues. The germline V gene encodes CDR1 SQVTM and CDR2 ANQGSEA. CDR3 in DNA: TGCAGCGTCGACAACGGGGTGGGATTTATATCACCGAACACTGAAGCTTTCTTT. Translating gives CSVDNGVGFISPNTEAFF.

This clone was observed once. This chain joins TRBV28 and TRBJ1-6; 9 bases are shared with TRBD1. Germline lookup yields CDR1 MDHEN and CDR2 SYDVKM. The CDR3 is 18 residues long. J gave up 7 bases and V 7 bases, and 17 bases lay outside the gene matches. CDR3 bases: TGTGCCAGCAAAATCGACAGGGGGTATCGTATTGGGAATTCACCCCTCCACTTT. Translated, it gives CASKIDRGYRIGNSPLHF.

This clone appeared a few times. This chain links TRBV6-4 with TRBJ1-2; a possible D gene is TRBD1 (6 bases). This CDR3 is 15 amino acids long. The germline gives CDR1 MRHNA, CDR2 SNTAGT. V was cut by 6 bases and J by 4 bases, with 18 bases left in between. CDR3: CASSPTGGRGYGYTF. In DNA, the CDR3 is TGTGCCAGCAGCCCTACGGGGGGCAGGGGCTATGGCTACACCTTC.

Notes on this clone: Since the CDR3 does not end with the conserved phenylalanine or tryptophan, this likely comes from a read error. It is unclear where the CDR3 begins or ends on the DNA, so no DNA is shown, and the CDR3 is as TCRdb lists it. This chain links TRBV9 with TRBJ1-1; the table's D call of TRBD1 was not tested on the DNA. CDR1 is SGDLS, CDR2 YYNGEE, per germline. Counting both end residues, the CDR3 totals 13 amino acids. The CDR3 region is CASSEDRGDLSVS.

The CDR3 region is CASSLVAGSYNEQFF. Here the CDR3 DNA reads TGTGCCAGCAGCTTGGTGGCGGGGAGTTACAATGAGCAGTTCTTC. The genes are TRBV5-4 and TRBJ2-1, with D possibly TRBD2 on 6 matching bases. Trimming left V 0 bases short and J 4 bases short, with 11 bases between. CDR3 length: 15 amino acids. Germline V gene lookup returns CDR1 SGHNT and CDR2 YYREEE (reference sequence).

The rearrangement uses TRBV4-1 and TRBJ2-1; 12 nucleotides agree with TRBD1. The CDR3 has 19 amino acids. Germline V gives CDR1 MGHRA, CDR2 YSYEKL. V lost 1 base to trimming and J lost 2 bases; unmatched junction nucleotides: 9. CDR3 in amino acids: CASSQVGAGTGGTYNEQFF. The CDR3 DNA follows: TGCGCCAGCAGCCAAGTTGGGGCAGGGACAGGGGGCACCTACAATGAGCAGTTCTTC.

The rearrangement joins TRBV5-4 to TRBJ2-1, with TRBD2 matching 7 bases. CDR1 is SGHNT, CDR2 YYREEE, per germline (reference sequence). CDR3 length: 16 amino acids. V lost 3 bases and J lost 0; bases outside the gene matches: 6. The CDR3 nucleotides read TGTGCCAGCAGCTCCGGGACTATGAGCTCCTACAATGAGCAGTTCTTC. Its translation: CASSSGTMSSYNEQFF.

V gene TRBV15 combines with J gene TRBJ1-1; 10 bases match TRBD1. The CDR3 sequence is 14 residues long. With 6 bases clipped from V and 7 bases from J, the junction kept 8 bases outside the gene matches. Germline CDR1 LNHNV, CDR2 YYDKDF (reference sequence). The CDR3 sequence: CATRPDRGKNEAFF. In DNA form, the CDR3 reads TGTGCCACCAGGCCGGACAGGGGGAAGAATGAAGCTTTCTTT.

The V call is TRBV2, the J call TRBJ2-7; 7 bases agree with TRBD2. CDR1 SNHLY and CDR2 FYNNEI come from the germline V gene. J gave up 3 bases and V 6 bases, and 8 bases lay outside the gene matches. The CDR3 covers 14 residues. CDR3 residues: CASRPGTTIYEQYF. Here the CDR3 DNA reads TGTGCCAGCAGACCCGGGACTACTATCTACGAGCAGTACTTC.

The chain couples TRBV3-1 (or the pseudogene TRBV3-2) to TRBJ2-3, with 8 bases matching TRBD2. Germline V gene lookup returns CDR1 LGHDT and CDR2 YNNKEL (reference sequence). The CDR3 loop spans 19 amino acids. The V gene end was trimmed by 0 bases and the J gene end by 5 bases; junction bases not matched to a gene: 16. CDR3 sequence: CASSQEGPRTGLVLDTQYF. CDR3 nucleotide sequence: TGTGCCAGCAGCCAAGAGGGCCCGAGAACGGGACTAGTATTAGATACGCAGTATTTT.